What follows is one T cell receptor (beta chain) and its context. V dropped 1 base and J dropped 5 bases, with 21 bases sitting between them. Germline V gene sequence: CDR1 SGHVS, CDR2 FNYEAQ. The CDR3 contains 17 residues. This specimen comes from a study of T cell changes during pregnancy in multiple sclerosis. Sequencing used immunoSEQ multiplex PCR; TCRdb keeps in-frame clones, though not all of them. The data hold about 20,000 clones, with about 87% observed a single time. Here the sequenced sample was CD8+ T cells from peripheral blood mononuclear cells, taken in the third trimester of pregnancy. The receptor was isolated from a female donor in good health, enrolled as a control in a pregnancy study. The chain joins TRBV7-6 to TRBJ2-7; no clear D gene. The DNA for the CDR3 is TGTGCCAGCAGCTTAGGCCCCCGGCGGAGTCGGCACCACGAGCAGTACTTC. This sequence encodes CASSLGPRRSRHHEQYF.